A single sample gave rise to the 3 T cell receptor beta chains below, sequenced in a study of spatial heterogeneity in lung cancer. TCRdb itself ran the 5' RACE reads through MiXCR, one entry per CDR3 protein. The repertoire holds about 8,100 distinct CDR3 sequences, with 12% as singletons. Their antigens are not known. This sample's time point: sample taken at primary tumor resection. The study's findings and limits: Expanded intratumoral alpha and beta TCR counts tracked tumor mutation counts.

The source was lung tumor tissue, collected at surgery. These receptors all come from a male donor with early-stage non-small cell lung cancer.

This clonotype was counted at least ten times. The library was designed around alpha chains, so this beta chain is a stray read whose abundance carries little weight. This CDR3 is CSAKRTSGRSYEQYF. Here the CDR3 DNA reads TGCAGTGCCAAGAGGACTAGCGGGAGGTCCTACGAGCAGTACTTC. This rearrangement joins TRBV20-1 to TRBJ2-7; 14 bases align to TRBD2. After removal of 6 bases from V and 1 base from J, the junction contained 5 bases not matched to a gene. The CDR3 contains 15 residues. Germline CDR1 and CDR2: DFQATT and SNEGSKA (reference sequence).

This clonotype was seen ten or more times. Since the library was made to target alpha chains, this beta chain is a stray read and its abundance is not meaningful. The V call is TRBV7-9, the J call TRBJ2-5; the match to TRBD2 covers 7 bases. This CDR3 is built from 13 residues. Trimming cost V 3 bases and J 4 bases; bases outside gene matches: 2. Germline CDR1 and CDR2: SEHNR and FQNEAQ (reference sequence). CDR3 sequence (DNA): TGTGCCAGCAGCTTCATAGCGGGAGAGACCCAGTACTTC. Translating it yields CASSFIAGETQYF.

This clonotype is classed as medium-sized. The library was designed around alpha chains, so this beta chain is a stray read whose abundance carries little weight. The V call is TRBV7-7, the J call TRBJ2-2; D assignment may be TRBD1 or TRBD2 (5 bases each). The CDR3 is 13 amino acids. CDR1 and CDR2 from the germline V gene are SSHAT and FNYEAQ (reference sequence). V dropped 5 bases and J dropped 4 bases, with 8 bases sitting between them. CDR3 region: CASSQGVTGELFF. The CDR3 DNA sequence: TGTGCCAGCAGCCAGGGAGTCACCGGGGAGCTGTTTTTT.